Following are 3 T cell receptor beta chains from one sample sequenced in a study of T cell responses to AZD1222 COVID-19 vaccine. The data were produced by immunoSEQ multiplex PCR, yet TCRdb's version contains in-frame clones alone and is incomplete. The table records tens of thousands of clones, almost 90% of them present only once. The source material was peripheral blood, sampled on day 0 of AZD1222 vaccination. Receptors were obtained from an adult in good health.

The gene calls are TRBV29-1 and TRBJ2-7; 8 bases map to TRBD2. The J segment lost 4 bases and the V segment lost 6 bases, leaving 8 bases of the junction unmatched. The CDR3 extends over 13 amino acids. The V gene's germline CDR1 is SQVTM and CDR2 ANQGSEA. The chain's CDR3 is CSVGGTREYEQYF. For the CDR3, the DNA is TGCAGCGTGGGTGGGACTAGAGAATACGAGCAGTACTTC.

The chain uses TRBV20-1 and TRBJ1-2; TRBD1 is a possible D gene (5 bases). Trimming stripped 3 bases from V and 6 bases from J, with 8 bases between. The CDR3 is made up of 11 amino acids. CDR1 is DFQATT, CDR2 SNEGSKA, per germline (reference sequence). The CDR3: CSASRVDGYTF. CDR3 nucleotides: TGCAGTGCTAGCAGGGTTGATGGCTACACCTTC.

The table lists this clone with a count of one. The gene calls are TRBV5-6 and TRBJ1-1; D is perhaps TRBD1 (5 bases). This CDR3 has 16 residues. The germline V and J ends were trimmed by 0 bases and 1 base, with 13 bases remaining between them. Per germline, CDR1 SGHDT and CDR2 YYEEEE. Written as DNA, the CDR3 is TGTGCCAGCAGCTTGGCCGTCGGGGGAGGGAACACTGAAGCTTTCTTT. Translated, it gives CASSLAVGGGNTEAFF.